This T cell receptor beta chain was identified in a study of early T cells in non-severe SARS-CoV-2 infection. Study details: Chains were not paired, and sequencing was done on bulk RNA from unsorted whole blood. Regarding the study as a whole: The study's VDJdb matching favored anti-spike CD8 responses and missed private and CD4 specificities.

Unique molecular identifiers were affixed to single, distinct cDNA molecules. TCRdb re-called the 5' RACE reads with MiXCR, one entry per CDR3 protein. The data hold some 40,000 distinct CDR3 sequences, with about 6% observed a single time. The ends were cut back, 5 bases at V and 12 bases at J, with 12 bases in the middle. This CDR3 spans 11 amino acids. Notes on this clonotype: Antigen unknown.

The J gene is TRBJ2-3, the V gene TRBV12-3 or TRBV12-4; D is tentatively TRBD1 or TRBD2 (5 bases each). The clonotype originates from an adult who was a healthcare worker with PCR-confirmed SARS-CoV-2 infection or an uninfected control (not recorded which). The input for sequencing was whole blood, taken at baseline. The CDR3 DNA reads TGTGCCAGCAGTCCGGGGCCAGCACAGTATTTT. It codes for CASSPGPAQYF.